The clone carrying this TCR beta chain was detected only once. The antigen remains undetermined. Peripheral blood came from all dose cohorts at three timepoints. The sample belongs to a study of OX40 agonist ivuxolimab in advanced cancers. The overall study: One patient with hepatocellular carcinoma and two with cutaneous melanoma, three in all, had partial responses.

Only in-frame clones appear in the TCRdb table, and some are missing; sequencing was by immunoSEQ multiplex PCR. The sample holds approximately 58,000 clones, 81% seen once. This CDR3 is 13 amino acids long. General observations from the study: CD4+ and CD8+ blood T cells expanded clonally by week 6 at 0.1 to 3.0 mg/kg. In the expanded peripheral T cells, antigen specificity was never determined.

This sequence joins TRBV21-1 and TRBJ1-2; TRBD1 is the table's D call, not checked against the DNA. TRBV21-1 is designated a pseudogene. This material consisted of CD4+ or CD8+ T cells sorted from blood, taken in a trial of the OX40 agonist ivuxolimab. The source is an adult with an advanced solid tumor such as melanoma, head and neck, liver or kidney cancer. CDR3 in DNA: TGTGCCACCCTGCCAGGGGGCTGCTATGGCTACACCTTC. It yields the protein CATLPGGCYGYTF.